The T cell receptor beta chain described here comes from a study of beta chain features in type 1 diabetes. Expressed TCRB transcripts were sequenced, since all the RNA that had been isolated was reverse transcribed. Naive, central memory and regulatory T cell samples averaged roughly 3.7 million reads. Profiled with immunoSEQ multiplex PCR; TCRdb holds only in-frame clones, not every one. The sample consists of just over 450,000 clones, approximately 30% of them appearing once. Whole-study findings and limits: Relative to healthy donors, patients appeared to have naive, central memory and Treg TCRB repertoires that were more similar.

Sorting produced populations that all topped 95% purity. A word on this clone: Its specificity is not known.

From germline, CDR1 is LGHNT and CDR2 FRNRAP. Trimming cost V 6 bases and J 6 bases, with 11 bases left between them. This CDR3 spans 12 amino acids. The source is a man aged 18 to 30 in good health. The J gene is TRBJ1-1, the V gene TRBV12-5; D unclear. Sequencing input: naive CD4+ T cells from blood. The CDR3 coding sequence is TGTGCTAGTGGCGTCGACCGATCTGAAGCTTTCTTT. Translated: CASGVDRSEAFF.